This paragraph covers one TCR beta chain sequence. In the original processing: Amplification with reference gene primers provided the estimates of nucleated cell counts. Only in-frame clones appear in the TCRdb table, and some are missing; sequencing was by immunoSEQ multiplex PCR. V and J calls and clone size are given by that table; D and trimming were obtained from the DNA. The sample yields some 120,000 clones, roughly nine tenths seen once. The sample comes from a study of blood T cell repertoires in COVID-19. About the study: Samples of COVID-19 (acute and convalescent) were obtained from the United States, Italy and Spain. PBMCs, B-cell-depleted T cells, or T cells were the source of the cDNA or gDNA that made up the material.

The CDR3 spans 18 residues. V was shortened by 2 bases and J by 0 bases, with 17 bases between the two germline ends. CDR1 and CDR2 (germline): SGHDN, FVKESK. The receptor comes from a middle-aged man with active COVID-19. V is TRBV14 and J is TRBJ2-1; maybe TRBD2 (6 bases). The sample consisted of peripheral blood. The CDR3 reads CASSQRRLRRGSYNEQFF. The CDR3 DNA is TGTGCCAGCAGCCAACGCCGCCTCAGGCGGGGCTCCTACAATGAGCAGTTCTTC.